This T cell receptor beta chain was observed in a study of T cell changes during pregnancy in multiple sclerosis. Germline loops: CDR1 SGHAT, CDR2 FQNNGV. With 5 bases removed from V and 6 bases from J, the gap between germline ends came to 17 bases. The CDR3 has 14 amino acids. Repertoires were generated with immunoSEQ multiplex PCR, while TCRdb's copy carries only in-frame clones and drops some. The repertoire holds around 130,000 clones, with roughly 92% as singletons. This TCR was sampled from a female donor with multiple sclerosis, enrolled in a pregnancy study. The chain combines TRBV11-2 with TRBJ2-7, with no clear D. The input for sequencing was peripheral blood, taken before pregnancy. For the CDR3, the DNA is TGTGCCAGCAGCCCCCTTGGCGGCGTGTCCGAGCAGTACTTC. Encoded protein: CASSPLGGVSEQYF.